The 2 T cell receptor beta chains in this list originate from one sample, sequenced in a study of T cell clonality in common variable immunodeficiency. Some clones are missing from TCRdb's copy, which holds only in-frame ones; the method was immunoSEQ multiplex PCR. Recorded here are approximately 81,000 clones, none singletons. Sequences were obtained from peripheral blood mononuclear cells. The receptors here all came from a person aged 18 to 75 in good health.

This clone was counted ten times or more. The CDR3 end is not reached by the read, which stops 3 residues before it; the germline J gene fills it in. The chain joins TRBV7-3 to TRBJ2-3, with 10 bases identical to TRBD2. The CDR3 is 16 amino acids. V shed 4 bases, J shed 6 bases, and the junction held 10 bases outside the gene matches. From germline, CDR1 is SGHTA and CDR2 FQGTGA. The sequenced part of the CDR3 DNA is TGTGCCAGCAGCTCCCCAAGCGGGAGGGGGGGGGATACG. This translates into CASSSPSGRGGDT. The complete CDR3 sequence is CASSSPSGRGGDTQYF.

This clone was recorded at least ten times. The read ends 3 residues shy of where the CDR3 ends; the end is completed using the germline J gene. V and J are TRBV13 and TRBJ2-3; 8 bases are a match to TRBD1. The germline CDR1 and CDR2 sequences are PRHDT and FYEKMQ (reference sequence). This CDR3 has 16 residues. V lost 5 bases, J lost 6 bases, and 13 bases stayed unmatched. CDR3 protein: CASSGLTGDPGDTQYF. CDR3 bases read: TGTGCCAGCAGCGGACTGACAGGGGATCCAGGGGATACG.